The text below deals with one T cell receptor beta chain. Adult donors, all healthy and HIV-negative, had no recent acute infections or vaccinations. The sample originates from a study of shared clonotypes between healthy human individuals. Across the study: Three plates each covered CD4 naive and memory; CD8 naive two, CD8 memory one.

TCRdb's table, derived via immunoSEQ multiplex PCR, lists solely in-frame clones and lacks some. The sample shows more than 2,000,000 clones, about 92% of them seen only once. V lost 5 bases to trimming and J lost 5 bases; unmatched junction nucleotides: 9. The CDR3 extends over 15 amino acids. Germline V gene sequence: CDR1 SEHNR, CDR2 FQNEAQ (reference sequence). Sequencing was done on a sample of naive CD4+ T cells sorted from blood. Subset here: CD45RA+ positively selected. The gene calls are TRBV7-9 and TRBJ1-1; TRBD1 aligns across 9 bases. The clonotype comes from a man between 18 and 29 years old in good health. The CDR3 DNA reads TGTGCCAGCAGCCTCACAGGGGGCGCGTATACTGAAGCTTTCTTT. This sequence encodes CASSLTGGAYTEAFF.